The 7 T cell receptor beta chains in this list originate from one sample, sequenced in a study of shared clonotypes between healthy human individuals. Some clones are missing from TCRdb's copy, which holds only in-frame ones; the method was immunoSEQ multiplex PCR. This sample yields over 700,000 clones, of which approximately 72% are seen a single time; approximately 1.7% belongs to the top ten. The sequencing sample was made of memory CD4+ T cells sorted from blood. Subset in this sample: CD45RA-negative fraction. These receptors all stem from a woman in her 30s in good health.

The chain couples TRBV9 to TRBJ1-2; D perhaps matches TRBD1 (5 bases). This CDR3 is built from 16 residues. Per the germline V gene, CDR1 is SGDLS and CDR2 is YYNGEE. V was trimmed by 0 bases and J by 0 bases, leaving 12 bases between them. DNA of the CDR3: TGTGCCAGCAGCGTAGGGCGGGGACCTCCTAACTATGGCTACACCTTC. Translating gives CASSVGRGPPNYGYTF.

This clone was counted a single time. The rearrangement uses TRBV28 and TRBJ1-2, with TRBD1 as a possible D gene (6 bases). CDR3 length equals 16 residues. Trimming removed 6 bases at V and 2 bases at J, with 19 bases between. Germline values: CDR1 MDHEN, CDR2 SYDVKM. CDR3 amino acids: CASSLGGQGNNYGYTF. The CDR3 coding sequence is TGTGCCAGCAGCCTTGGGGGGCAGGGGAACAACTATGGCTACACCTTC.

The chain's CDR3 is CASSHVGGLRGEQFF. CDR3 in DNA: TGTGCCAGCAGCCACGTAGGAGGACTTCGGGGTGAGCAGTTCTTC. This chain uses TRBV7-2 with TRBJ2-1, with D maybe TRBD2 (5 bases). The CDR3 covers 15 residues. Germline V gene lookup returns CDR1 SGHTA and CDR2 FQGNSA. Trimming took 5 bases from V and 9 from J, leaving 20 bases between them. The whole variable domain, remainder taken from reference TRBV7-2 and TRBJ2-1, is GAGVSQSPSNKVTEKGKDVELRCDPISGHTALYWYRQSLGQGLEFLIYFQGNSAPDKSGLPSDRFSAERTGGSVSTLTIQRTQQEDSAVYLCASSHVGGLRGEQFFGPGTRLTVL.

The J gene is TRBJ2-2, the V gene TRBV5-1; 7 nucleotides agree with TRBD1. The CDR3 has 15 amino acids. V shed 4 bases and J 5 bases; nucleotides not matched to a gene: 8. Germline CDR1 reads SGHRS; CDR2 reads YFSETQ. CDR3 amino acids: CASSNGQERTGELFF. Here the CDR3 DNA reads TGCGCCAGCAGCAACGGACAGGAGCGAACCGGGGAGCTGTTTTTT.

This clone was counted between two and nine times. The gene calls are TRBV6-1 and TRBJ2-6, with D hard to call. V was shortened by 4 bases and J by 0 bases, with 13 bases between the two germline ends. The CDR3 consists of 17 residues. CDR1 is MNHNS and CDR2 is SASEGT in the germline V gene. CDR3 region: CASSVGVTSSGANVLTF. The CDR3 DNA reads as TGTGCCAGCAGTGTCGGAGTCACAAGCTCTGGGGCCAACGTCCTGACTTTC.

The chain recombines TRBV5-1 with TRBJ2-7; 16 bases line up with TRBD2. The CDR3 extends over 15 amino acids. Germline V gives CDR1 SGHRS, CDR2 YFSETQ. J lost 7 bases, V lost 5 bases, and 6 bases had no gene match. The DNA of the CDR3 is TGCGCCAGCAGGGTTGGGACTAGCGGGAGGGATGAGCAGTACTTC. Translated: CASRVGTSGRDEQYF.

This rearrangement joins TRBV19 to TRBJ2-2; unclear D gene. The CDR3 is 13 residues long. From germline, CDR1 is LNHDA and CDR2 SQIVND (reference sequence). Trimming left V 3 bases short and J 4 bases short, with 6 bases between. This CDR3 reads CASSMGGTGELFF. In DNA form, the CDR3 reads TGTGCCAGTAGTATGGGCGGCACCGGGGAGCTGTTTTTT.